The 20 T cell receptor beta chains presented below share a single source sample, sequenced in a study of CD8+ T cells in alopecia areata. Treatment here: oral pan-JAK inhibitor, 5-10 mg twice daily. Sequencing templates came from extracted RNA that was reverse transcribed into cDNA. Libraries were prepared by immunoSEQ multiplex PCR; TCRdb keeps only in-frame clonotypes and omits some of them. There are 200,000 to 250,000 clones in the sample; 66% occur only once, and 0.95% to 1.5% lies in the top ten. The sequences come from CD4+ T cells sorted from blood, collected at approximately week 45, from a patient treated with tofacitinib. The receptor source for this set is a human donor with alopecia areata.

The rearrangement joins TRBV9 to TRBJ1-2; D remains ambiguous. The germline V gene encodes CDR1 SGDLS and CDR2 YYNGEE. This CDR3 is 14 amino acids long. Trimming removed 4 bases at V and 5 bases at J, with 15 bases between. The CDR3 sequence: CASSQDSWEYGYTF. Here the CDR3 DNA reads TGTGCCAGCAGCCAAGACTCCTGGGAATATGGCTACACCTTC.

In its sample, this clone was seen a few times. The chain has TRBV29-1 and TRBJ1-6; D possibly corresponds to TRBD1 (5 bases). Trimming removed 8 bases at V and 5 bases at J, with 10 bases between. This CDR3 has 12 amino acids. The germline V gene encodes CDR1 SQVTM and CDR2 ANQGSEA. This CDR3 is CSPGADNSPLHF. The CDR3 region has the DNA TGCAGCCCTGGGGCAGATAATTCACCCCTCCACTTT.

The J gene is TRBJ2-7, the V gene TRBV14; D may be TRBD2 (5 bases). Germline CDR1 reads SGHDN; CDR2 reads FVKESK. Trimming removed 4 bases from V and 0 bases from J, with 7 bases in between. The CDR3 consists of 13 residues. CDR3 in amino acids: CASSRGNSYEQYF. The CDR3, as DNA: TGTGCCAGCAGCCGAGGGAACTCCTACGAGCAGTACTTC.

This clone was recorded once. The chain has TRBV5-1 and TRBJ2-3, with TRBD2 matching 9 bases. This CDR3 region has 16 residues. V lost 0 bases to trimming and J lost 2 bases; unmatched junction nucleotides: 4. Per germline, CDR1 SGHRS and CDR2 YFSETQ. CDR3: CASSLGLAETTDTQYF. The CDR3 DNA reads TGCGCCAGCAGCTTGGGACTAGCGGAGACCACAGATACGCAGTATTTT.

The chain employs TRBV9 and TRBJ1-2, with unresolved D. The CDR3 consists of 11 residues. V was pared by 1 base and J by 2 bases, with 0 bases between. CDR1 and CDR2 (germline): SGDLS, YYNGEE. The CDR3 DNA sequence: TGTGCCAGCAGCGTAAACTATGGCTACACCTTC. Encoded protein: CASSVNYGYTF.

The V gene is TRBV29-1, the J gene TRBJ2-2; possibly TRBD1 for D (6 bases). CDR3 length: 14 residues. CDR1 SQVTM and CDR2 ANQGSEA come from the germline V gene. Trimming cost V 5 bases and J 1 base, with 11 bases left between them. The CDR3 DNA follows: TGCAGCGTTATACAGGGATTGAACACCGGGGAGCTGTTTTTT. The encoded protein is CSVIQGLNTGELFF.

Only a few counts were recorded for this clone. The J gene is TRBJ1-6, the V gene TRBV30; no firm D call. Germline V lookup: CDR1 GTSNPN, CDR2 SVGIG (reference sequence). The CDR3 has 14 amino acids. V was pared by 1 base and J by 9 bases, with 13 bases between. The CDR3 sequence is CAWSEGLGGSPLHF. The CDR3 DNA sequence: TGTGCCTGGAGTGAAGGGCTGGGAGGTTCACCCCTCCACTTT.

The chain links TRBV4-3 to TRBJ1-6, with a possible D match to TRBD1 (5 bases). Trimming shortened V by 0 bases and J by 12 bases, and 9 bases separated the two germline ends. CDR1 and CDR2 (germline): LGHNA, YSLEER. CDR3 length: 13 amino acids. CDR3 in DNA: TGCGCCAGCAGCCAAGATCGGGGGAGACCCCTCCACTTT. Its translation: CASSQDRGRPLHF.

A remark on this clone: This sample includes further DNA sequences coding for the same CDR3. The J gene is TRBJ2-3, the V gene TRBV2, with 12 bases aligning to TRBD2. The CDR3 is 16 residues long. Per the germline V gene, CDR1 is SNHLY and CDR2 is FYNNEI. The V segment lost 4 bases and the J segment 1 base; nucleotides outside the gene matches: 3. The CDR3 here is CASSGRTSGGTDTQYF. CDR3 bases: TGTGCCAGCAGTGGACGGACTAGCGGGGGCACAGATACGCAGTATTTT.

The V and J genes are TRBV2 and TRBJ1-1; a possible D gene is TRBD1 (5 bases). Trimming took off 5 bases at V and 4 bases at J, with 14 bases between the two ends. Germline V gene sequence: CDR1 SNHLY, CDR2 FYNNEI. The CDR3 has 14 residues. The CDR3 coding sequence is TGTGCCAGCAGTAAACAGGAGGTGGTCACTGAAGCTTTCTTT. Its translation: CASSKQEVVTEAFF.

CDR3: CASSLTGEQYF. DNA of the CDR3: TGTGCCAGCAGTTTAACAGGAGAGCAGTACTTC. V is TRBV2 and J is TRBJ2-7; D is possibly TRBD1 (5 bases). Germline V lookup: CDR1 SNHLY, CDR2 FYNNEI. Trimming took off 5 bases at V and 7 bases at J, with 9 bases between the two ends. The length of the CDR3 is 11 residues. The entire variable domain, with the rest obtained from reference TRBV2 and TRBJ2-7, is as follows: EPEVTQTPSHQVTQMGQEVILRCVPISNHLYFYWYRQILGQKVEFLVSFYNNEISEKSEIFDDQFSVERPDGSNFTLKIRSTKLEDSAMYFCASSLTGEQYFGPGTRLTVT.

This clone was seen more than once but under ten times. The chain is built from TRBV6-1 and TRBJ2-7; possible D gene TRBD1, 6 bases. V was shortened by 7 bases and J by 3 bases, with 10 bases between the two germline ends. This CDR3 has 12 residues. Germline assignment: CDR1 MNHNS and CDR2 SASEGT. CDR3 DNA sequence: TGTGCCAGCAAGAGGACAGACTACGAGCAGTACTTC. This gives the protein CASKRTDYEQYF.

V usage is TRBV7-7 and J usage is TRBJ2-3; no definite D call. Trimming took 1 base from V and 6 from J, leaving 8 bases between them. Germline CDR1 is SSHAT and CDR2 is FNYEAQ (reference sequence). The CDR3 covers 13 residues. CDR3 sequence reads: CASSLGSQDTQYF. The CDR3 region has the DNA TGTGCCAGCAGCTTAGGGTCCCAGGATACGCAGTATTTT.

V is TRBV5-6 and J is TRBJ2-5; 7 positions agree with TRBD1. The CDR3 sequence is 15 residues long. V gave up 4 bases and J gave up 7 bases; unmatched junction bases: 13. Germline V gene data show CDR1 as SGHDT and CDR2 as YYEEEE. The CDR3 spells CASSHAPGQSGTQYF. The CDR3 DNA follows: TGTGCCAGCAGCCACGCTCCGGGACAGTCGGGGACCCAGTACTTC.

The chain couples TRBV29-1 to TRBJ2-1; 10 nucleotides line up with TRBD2. CDR1 is SQVTM and CDR2 is ANQGSEA in the germline V gene. This CDR3 is built from 14 residues. Losses at the gene ends were 6 bases for V and 8 bases for J; bases not matched to a gene: 10. DNA for the CDR3: TGCAGCGTCACAGCGGGGGGGCCGGGAGATGAGCAGTTCTTC. It is translated as CSVTAGGPGDEQFF.

V usage is TRBV5-1 and J usage is TRBJ1-2, with D unresolved. The germline V gene encodes CDR1 SGHRS and CDR2 YFSETQ. There are 14 residues in the CDR3. V was pared by 4 bases and J by 2 bases, with 12 bases between. This CDR3 is CASSPTPGNYGYTF. The CDR3 DNA reads as TGCGCCAGCAGCCCAACCCCAGGAAACTATGGCTACACCTTC. Using reference TRBV5-1 and TRBJ1-2 for the parts outside the CDR3, the full variable domain is KAGVTQTPRYLIKTRGQQVTLSCSPISGHRSVSWYQQTPGQGLQFLFEYFSETQRNKGNFPGRFSGRQFSNSRSEMNVSTLELGDSALYLCASSPTPGNYGYTFGSGTRLTVV.

The CDR3 DNA is TGCAGCGCGGGACTAGCGGGGGGGACAGATACGCAGTATTTT. It yields the protein CSAGLAGGTDTQYF. This chain joins TRBV29-1 and TRBJ2-3; 16 nucleotides agree with TRBD2. The J segment lost 3 bases and the V segment lost 7 bases, leaving 1 base of the junction unmatched. CDR1 and CDR2 from the germline V gene are SQVTM and ANQGSEA. This CDR3 contains 14 residues.

This clone occurred a few times. The chain employs TRBV4-1 and TRBJ2-7, with TRBD2 matching 10 bases. V shed 5 bases, J shed 0 bases, and the junction held 4 bases outside the gene matches. CDR1 is MGHRA, CDR2 YSYEKL, per germline. CDR3 length equals 15 residues. The CDR3 protein is CASSVSGGSSYEQYF. In DNA form, the CDR3 reads TGCGCCAGCAGCGTTAGCGGGGGGTCCTCCTACGAGCAGTACTTC.

Concerning this clone itself: Different DNA sequences within this sample yield the same CDR3. The J gene is TRBJ1-1, the V gene TRBV29-1; D remains unclear. The germline V and J ends were trimmed by 6 bases and 2 bases, with 7 bases remaining between them. Germline-derived CDR1 and CDR2 are SQVTM and ANQGSEA. The length of the CDR3 is 11 residues. The CDR3: CSVDVNTEAFF. The CDR3 region has the DNA TGCAGCGTCGACGTAAACACTGAAGCTTTCTTT.

This clone was observed a few times. J is TRBJ2-1 and V is TRBV11-2; D is unclear. The CDR3 length is 14 residues. Trimming left V 0 bases short and J 9 bases short, with 12 bases between. Germline V gives CDR1 SGHAT, CDR2 FQNNGV. As DNA, the CDR3 is TGTGCCAGCAGCTTAGATCGGCTGGGTAGTGAGCAGTTCTTC. Amino acids: CASSLDRLGSEQFF.